This is a list of T cell receptor beta chains from one sample in a study of PD-1 blockade in classical Hodgkin lymphoma. TCRdb's table, derived via immunoSEQ multiplex PCR, lists solely in-frame clones and lacks some. The sample yields about 96,000 clones, 93% seen once. The sample in question was peripheral blood mononuclear cells (PBMCs), obtained before the fourth cycle of nivolumab. The receptors were sampled from a human donor with classical Hodgkin lymphoma. The CDR3 runs from the conserved cysteine through the conserved F or W. The D gene is left open where the match is weak. A row's size may be missing; if present it is once, few, many or a size class.

j_call: TRBJ1-2; clone_size: -; v_call: TRBV6-5; d_call: -; cdr3_nt: TGTGCCAGCAGTTCAAGCTGGACTAACTATGGCTACACCTTC; cdr3_aa: CASSSSWTNYGYTF
j_call: TRBJ2-1; clone_size: -; v_call: TRBV29-1; d_call: -; cdr3_nt: TGCAGCGTCATAGATGGCTACAATGAGCAGTTCTTC; cdr3_aa: CSVIDGYNEQFF
j_call: TRBJ2-1; clone_size: -; v_call: TRBV19; d_call: -; cdr3_nt: TGTGCCAGTAGTAACCGACCGCCGGGACGGGCGCCGTACAATGAGCAGTTCTTC; cdr3_aa: CASSNRPPGRAPYNEQFF
j_call: TRBJ2-3; clone_size: few; v_call: TRBV27; d_call: TRBD2; cdr3_nt: TGTGCCAGCAGACTAATGCCGGGACTAGCGGGAGCTGGCACAGATACGCAGTATTTT; cdr3_aa: CASRLMPGLAGAGTDTQYF
j_call: TRBJ2-5; clone_size: -; v_call: TRBV29-1; d_call: -; cdr3_nt: TGCAGCGTCCGGGACACTCGGAGGTGGGAGACCCAGTACTTC; cdr3_aa: CSVRDTRRWETQYF
j_call: TRBJ2-7; clone_size: -; v_call: TRBV29-1; d_call: TRBD1; cdr3_nt: TGCTCCTTTTTGACAGGGGGGTACGAGCAGTACTTC; cdr3_aa: CSFLTGGYEQYF
j_call: TRBJ1-1; clone_size: -; v_call: TRBV28; d_call: TRBD1; cdr3_nt: TGTGCCAGCAGCGATGTCGGACAGGGGTTGACTGAAGCTTTCTTT; cdr3_aa: CASSDVGQGLTEAFF
j_call: TRBJ1-1; clone_size: -; v_call: TRBV6-5; d_call: -; cdr3_nt: TGTGCCAGCAGTTATAGGGCAGGAATGAACACTGAAGCTTTCTTT; cdr3_aa: CASSYRAGMNTEAFF
j_call: TRBJ1-2; clone_size: -; v_call: TRBV5-1; d_call: -; cdr3_nt: TGCGCCAGCAGCTTGCCGGGCCCTAACTATGGCTACACCTTC; cdr3_aa: CASSLPGPNYGYTF
j_call: TRBJ2-1; clone_size: -; v_call: TRBV29-1; d_call: -; cdr3_nt: TGCAGCGTTGACCGTGTGGGGGCTCACAATGAGCAGTTCTTC; cdr3_aa: CSVDRVGAHNEQFF
j_call: TRBJ1-2; clone_size: -; v_call: TRBV14; d_call: -; cdr3_nt: TGTGCCAGCAGCCCGGGGACTAACTATGGCTACACCTTC; cdr3_aa: CASSPGTNYGYTF
j_call: TRBJ1-2; clone_size: -; v_call: TRBV19; d_call: -; cdr3_nt: TGTGCCAGTAGTATCGGGGGTGGAACCTATGGCTACACCTTC; cdr3_aa: CASSIGGGTYGYTF
j_call: TRBJ2-7; clone_size: -; v_call: TRBV9; d_call: TRBD2; cdr3_nt: TGTGCCAGCAGCGTCGTCGGGACTAGCATCTACGAGCAGTACTTC; cdr3_aa: CASSVVGTSIYEQYF
j_call: TRBJ1-2; clone_size: -; v_call: TRBV4-1; d_call: -; cdr3_nt: TGCGCCAGCAGCCAAGTCGGAGGGACACCTTATGGCTACACCTTC; cdr3_aa: CASSQVGGTPYGYTF
j_call: TRBJ2-2; clone_size: -; v_call: TRBV5-5; d_call: -; cdr3_nt: TGTGCCAGCAGCTTGGGTGTAGGCGCTTACACCGGGGAGCTGTTTTTT; cdr3_aa: CASSLGVGAYTGELFF
j_call: TRBJ1-2; clone_size: -; v_call: TRBV7-9; d_call: TRBD1; cdr3_nt: TGTGCCAGCATCGGACAGGGGCTCTATGGCTACACCTTC; cdr3_aa: CASIGQGLYGYTF
j_call: TRBJ1-2; clone_size: -; v_call: TRBV30; d_call: -; cdr3_nt: TGTGCCTGGTTTTCCTTACGGGGCTATGGCTACACCTTC; cdr3_aa: CAWFSLRGYGYTF
j_call: TRBJ1-1; clone_size: -; v_call: TRBV2; d_call: -; cdr3_nt: TGTGCCAGCAGTGAAGGGGGGCCCACTGAAGCTTTCTTT; cdr3_aa: CASSEGGPTEAFF
j_call: TRBJ2-1; clone_size: -; v_call: TRBV5-6; d_call: TRBD2; cdr3_nt: TGTGCCAGCAGCCTGCGACTAGCGGGAGGGCAGGGTGAGCAGTTCTTC; cdr3_aa: CASSLRLAGGQGEQFF
j_call: TRBJ2-5; clone_size: -; v_call: TRBV7-9; d_call: -; cdr3_nt: TGTGCCAGCAGCCCTCTTAGCAGGCCCCAAGAGACCCAGTACTTC; cdr3_aa: CASSPLSRPQETQYF
j_call: TRBJ2-7; clone_size: -; v_call: TRBV2; d_call: TRBD2; cdr3_nt: TGTGCCAGCAGTGAAAACCCGCGGGGAGGGATGCGTGGCGAGCAGTACTTC; cdr3_aa: CASSENPRGGMRGEQYF
j_call: TRBJ2-1; clone_size: -; v_call: TRBV18; d_call: -; cdr3_nt: TGTGCCAGCTCACCCCCAAACTCCTACAATGAGCAGTTCTTC; cdr3_aa: CASSPPNSYNEQFF
j_call: TRBJ1-5; clone_size: -; v_call: TRBV28; d_call: -; cdr3_nt: TGTGCCAGCAGTTCCCCCCTAGGGGTGGTGACAGAAATGATTGGGAATCAGCCCCAGCATTTT; cdr3_aa: CASSSPLGVVTEMIGNQPQHF
j_call: TRBJ2-7; clone_size: -; v_call: TRBV7-6; d_call: TRBD2; cdr3_nt: TGTGCCAGCAGCTCGGAACTAGCGATCTCCTACGAGCAGTACTTC; cdr3_aa: CASSSELAISYEQYF
j_call: TRBJ1-2; clone_size: -; v_call: TRBV7-9; d_call: -; cdr3_nt: TGTGCCAGCAGCTTAGAGACAGGATCAGCTAACTATGGCTACACCTTC; cdr3_aa: CASSLETGSANYGYTF
j_call: TRBJ1-1; clone_size: few; v_call: TRBV29-1; d_call: -; cdr3_nt: TGCAGCGTTGACGGACGATCAATTGGCACTGAAGCTTTCTTT; cdr3_aa: CSVDGRSIGTEAFF
j_call: TRBJ1-1; clone_size: -; v_call: TRBV28; d_call: -; cdr3_nt: TGTGCCAGCAGTATCCAGGGCGCTGAAGCTTTCTTT; cdr3_aa: CASSIQGAEAFF
j_call: TRBJ1-1; clone_size: -; v_call: TRBV5-4; d_call: -; cdr3_nt: TGTGCCAGCGCAAGTAAGCTAGGGACTGAAGCTTTCTTT; cdr3_aa: CASASKLGTEAFF
j_call: TRBJ2-3; clone_size: -; v_call: TRBV7-6; d_call: TRBD2; cdr3_nt: TGTGCCAGCAGCATCTCTAGCGGGAGGGGTCCCACTACGGCGCAGTATTTT; cdr3_aa: CASSISSGRGPTTAQYF
j_call: TRBJ2-1; clone_size: -; v_call: TRBV9; d_call: TRBD2; cdr3_nt: TGTGCCAGCAGCGTAGGACTAGCGGGAGTCACTGAGCAGTTCTTC; cdr3_aa: CASSVGLAGVTEQFF
j_call: TRBJ2-7; clone_size: -; v_call: TRBV2; d_call: TRBD1; cdr3_nt: TGTGCCAGCAGACAGGGGATGGCCTACGAGCAGTACTTC; cdr3_aa: CASRQGMAYEQYF
j_call: TRBJ2-7; clone_size: -; v_call: TRBV7-9; d_call: -; cdr3_nt: TGTGCCAGCAGCTTTGGCCGGAACCCCTACGAGCAGTACTTC; cdr3_aa: CASSFGRNPYEQYF
j_call: TRBJ2-2; clone_size: few; v_call: TRBV6-1; d_call: -; cdr3_nt: TGTGCCAGCAGGCTATCGGGGAGCGGGGAGCTGTTTTTT; cdr3_aa: CASRLSGSGELFF